Presented here are 14 T cell receptor beta chains from one specimen sequenced in a study of Graves' ophthalmopathy and Graves' hyperthyroidism. RNA transcripts were the source from which TCR beta CDR3 regions were amplified. Scientists carried out first-round RT-PCR using HTBI primers and then a second-round multiplex PCR. TCRdb reanalysed the multiplex PCR reads using MiXCR and keeps one entry per CDR3 protein. The profile shows about 740,000 distinct CDR3 sequences, 40% of them singletons. Input material: peripheral blood. The receptors shown here come from an adult man with Graves' ophthalmopathy.

This clonotype was detected only a few times. V usage is TRBV20-1 and J usage is TRBJ1-5; unclear D gene. The CDR3 has 15 residues. The germline V gene has CDR1 DFQATT and CDR2 SNEGSKA (reference sequence). With 3 bases removed from V and 1 base from J, the gap between germline ends came to 13 bases. The CDR3: CSASNVPGSNQPQHF. For the CDR3, the DNA is TGCAGTGCTAGTAACGTCCCGGGGAGCAATCAGCCCCAGCATTTT.

The chain employs TRBV2 and TRBJ2-7, with D perhaps TRBD2 (5 bases). Germline lookup yields CDR1 SNHLY and CDR2 FYNNEI. The germline V and J ends were trimmed by 5 bases and 2 bases, with 13 bases remaining between them. This CDR3 has 14 residues. CDR3 nucleotide sequence: TGTGCCAGCAGTCCTCAGTGGCGGGCCTACGAGCAGTACTTC. Its protein is CASSPQWRAYEQYF.

This clonotype was observed a single time. The chain carries TRBV7-2 and TRBJ1-3; D is unclear. Per germline, CDR1 SGHTA and CDR2 FQGNSA. The ends were cut back, 6 bases at V and 4 bases at J, with 19 bases in the middle. The CDR3 has 16 amino acids. The CDR3 sequence is CASSLIDPFRGNTIYF. The CDR3 bases are TGTGCCAGCAGTCTAATTGATCCCTTTAGGGGAAACACCATATATTTT.

This clonotype has only a few counts. The rearrangement links TRBV9 to TRBJ2-7; 8 nucleotides line up with TRBD2. Germline values: CDR1 SGDLS, CDR2 YYNGEE. With V trimmed by 0 bases and J by 6 bases, 2 bases remained unmatched. The CDR3 is made up of 13 amino acids. This chain's CDR3 is CASSVGGGLEQYF. The CDR3 DNA sequence: TGTGCCAGCAGCGTAGGCGGGGGGCTCGAGCAGTACTTC. Using reference TRBV9 and TRBJ2-7 for the parts outside the CDR3, the full variable domain is DSGVTQTPKHLITATGQRVTLRCSPRSGDLSVYWYQQSLDQGLQFLIQYYNGEERAKGNILERFSAQQFPDLHSELNLSSLELGDSALYFCASSVGGGLEQYFGPGTRLTVT.

This clonotype was observed a few times. The rearrangement links TRBV20-1 to TRBJ2-7; D is unresolved. V lost 6 bases and J 5 bases, leaving 17 bases between the germline ends. The CDR3 length is 13 residues. Germline-derived CDR1 and CDR2 are DFQATT and SNEGSKA (reference sequence). The CDR3 loop is CSAWGRDNNEQYF. The CDR3, as DNA: TGCAGTGCCTGGGGTAGGGATAACAACGAGCAGTACTTC.

The chain is built from TRBV12-3 or TRBV12-4 and TRBJ1-5; a possible D gene is TRBD1 (6 bases). Trimming cost V 1 base and J 6 bases, with 10 bases left between them. This CDR3 is built from 14 residues. The CDR3 region is CASSLGGGPQPQHF. CDR3 nucleotides: TGTGCCAGCAGTTTAGGGGGGGGGCCTCAGCCCCAGCATTTT.

This clonotype was observed many times. J is TRBJ1-2 and V is TRBV25-1; 7 positions agree with TRBD1. The germline CDR1 and CDR2 sequences are MGHDK and SYGVNS. The V segment lost 10 bases and the J segment 6 bases; nucleotides outside the gene matches: 5. CDR3 length: 11 amino acids. CDR3 DNA sequence: TGTGCCAAGGGGACAGTTGATGGCTACACCTTC. Amino acid sequence: CAKGTVDGYTF.

The rearrangement links TRBV6-6 to TRBJ1-1; D call uncertain. The CDR3 is 13 residues long. V was clipped by 8 bases and J by 5 bases, with 15 bases between them. The V gene's germline CDR1 is MNHNY and CDR2 SVGAGI (reference sequence). The CDR3 loop reads CASLRSAGTEAFF. The CDR3 coding sequence is TGTGCCAGCCTCCGATCGGCCGGGACTGAAGCTTTCTTT.

This clonotype was found many times. The V call is TRBV7-9, the J call TRBJ1-4; D possibly corresponds to TRBD1 (6 bases). The CDR3 length is 15 residues. V shed 0 bases and J shed 8 bases, with 13 bases lying between them. Per germline, CDR1 SEHNR and CDR2 FQNEAQ (reference sequence). This chain's CDR3 is CASSLAQGGPEKLFF. CDR3 DNA: TGTGCCAGCAGCTTAGCACAGGGAGGACCCGAAAAACTGTTTTTT.

The chain employs TRBV2 and TRBJ1-5; possible D gene TRBD1, 6 bases. The ends were cut back, 8 bases at V and 2 bases at J, with 16 bases in the middle. The CDR3 is 15 residues long. Germline V gene lookup returns CDR1 SNHLY and CDR2 FYNNEI. CDR3 in DNA: TGTGCCAGCGGATTAGGGGGGGTTGGCAATCAGCCCCAGCATTTT. Its protein is CASGLGGVGNQPQHF.

This clonotype was observed at least ten times. This sequence joins TRBV5-6 and TRBJ1-6; maybe TRBD1 (5 bases). V was shortened by 0 bases and J by 7 bases, with 11 bases between the two germline ends. CDR3 length: 15 residues. From germline, CDR1 is SGHDT and CDR2 YYEEEE. CDR3 coding DNA: TGTGCCAGCAGCTTGGCCGGGACGCAGAATTCACCCCTCCACTTT. This translates into CASSLAGTQNSPLHF. The full variable domain, its missing parts supplied by reference TRBV5-6 and TRBJ1-6, is DAGVTQSPTHLIKTRGQQVTLRCSPKSGHDTVSWYQQALGQGPQFIFQYYEEEERQRGNFPDRFSGHQFPNYSSELNVNALLLGDSALYLCASSLAGTQNSPLHFGNGTRLTVT.

The sample holds many counts of this clonotype. The chain carries TRBV20-1 and TRBJ1-1, with D possibly being TRBD1 (5 bases). The CDR3 sequence is 12 residues long. CDR1 and CDR2 (germline): DFQATT, SNEGSKA (reference sequence). Trimming cost V 6 bases and J 1 base, with 9 bases left between them. CDR3 in DNA: TGCAGTGCCGAGGGACGGAACACTGAAGCTTTCTTT. Amino acid sequence: CSAEGRNTEAFF.

This clonotype was observed a handful of times. The chain couples TRBV9 to TRBJ2-7, with 8 bases matching TRBD2. Trimming removed 5 bases from V and 6 bases from J; junction bases left unmatched: 13. CDR3 size: 15 residues. Germline V gives CDR1 SGDLS, CDR2 YYNGEE. The CDR3 sequence is CASSLSTTSALEQYF. The CDR3 DNA follows: TGTGCCAGCAGTTTATCCACGACTAGCGCCCTCGAGCAGTACTTC.

This clonotype was detected many times. The rearrangement uses TRBV12-3 or TRBV12-4 and TRBJ1-1; the D is unclear. V gave up 3 bases and J gave up 11 bases, with 16 bases separating them. The CDR3 consists of 13 residues. CDR3 region: CASSFVGGSGAFF. CDR3 DNA: TGTGCCAGCAGTTTTGTAGGTGGTTCGGGGGCTTTCTTT.